This TCR beta chain originates from a study of cytomegalovirus exposure and HLA in healthy donors. The CDR3 has 15 residues. Trimming removed 1 base from V and 3 bases from J, with 12 bases in between. CDR1 SGHDN and CDR2 FVKESK come from the germline V gene. In its sample, this clone was seen once. What it binds is not known. Overall study results and limits: Trimming of TCR beta V- and J-genes showed a link, identified in a later analysis, to a missense DCLRE1C variant. An assumption of roughly uniform sequencing depth across donors underlay the presence/absence analyses.

PCR was performed using 60 Vbeta and 13 Jbeta primers. Some clones are missing from TCRdb's copy, which holds only in-frame ones; the method was immunoSEQ multiplex PCR. Of 150,000 to 200,000 clones listed, roughly 73% are singletons. The clonotype originates from a male donor in good health and CMV-seronegative. The gene calls are TRBV14 and TRBJ1-1, with D unclear. The sequenced sample consisted of PBMCs. The CDR3 DNA reads as TGTGCCAGCAGCCAAGTGCGGGGTATAGACACTGAAGCTTTCTTT. It yields the protein CASSQVRGIDTEAFF.